A selection of T cell receptor beta chains follows, all from one sample in a study of control samples from healthy donors and cancer patients. Profiling relied on immunoSEQ multiplex PCR, and the TCRdb table lists in-frame clones only, not all of them. The table has approximately 160,000 clones, roughly 92% seen once; the top ten hold 0.68%. The source material was blood. The receptors were gathered from a woman in her twenties or thirties in good health. CDR3s include the opening cysteine and the closing phenylalanine or tryptophan. D genes are given only for firm matches. The size field is filled for only some rows; it gives once, few, many or a size class.

size | J | D | V | CDR3 | DNA
NA | TRBJ1-2 | TRBD1 | TRBV28 | CASTPTGISNYGYTF | TGTGCCAGCACACCGACAGGGATCAGTAACTATGGCTACACCTTC
NA | TRBJ1-6 | TRBD1 | TRBV28 | CASSTGGTNSPLHF | TGTGCCAGCAGTACAGGGGGAACGAATTCACCCCTCCACTTT
NA | TRBJ2-7 | TRBD2 | TRBV13 | CASSLVREGRYEQYF | TGTGCCAGCAGCTTAGTACGGGAGGGCCGCTACGAGCAGTACTTC
NA | TRBJ2-7 | NA | TRBV7-2 | CASSFGVGHEQYF | TGTGCCAGCAGCTTTGGAGTGGGCCACGAGCAGTACTTC
once | TRBJ2-7 | NA | TRBV19 | CASRERGAYEQYF | TGTGCCAGTAGGGAGCGAGGGGCCTACGAGCAGTACTTC
NA | TRBJ2-2 | NA | TRBV6-6 | CASSSDRWAGELFF | TGTGCCAGCAGTTCTGACCGGTGGGCCGGGGAGCTGTTTTTT
NA | TRBJ1-5 | NA | TRBV5-6 | CASSLGPGGQPQHF | TGTGCCAGCAGCTTGGGGCCCGGGGGTCAGCCCCAGCATTTT
NA | TRBJ2-7 | TRBD1 | TRBV7-2 | CASSPQWDRVPHYYEQYF | TGTGCCAGCAGCCCCCAGTGGGACAGGGTCCCTCACTACTACGAGCAGTACTTC
NA | TRBJ2-1 | NA | TRBV28 | CASREVNYNEQFF | TGTGCCAGCAGGGAAGTCAATTACAATGAGCAGTTCTTC
NA | TRBJ1-1 | NA | TRBV15 | CATSRRAGMNTEAFF | TGTGCCACCAGCAGACGAGCAGGGATGAACACTGAAGCTTTCTTT